A single sample gave rise to the 22 T cell receptor beta chains below, sequenced in a study of graft-versus-host responses after intestinal transplantation. These TCRs are of unknown antigen specificity. The table came from immunoSEQ multiplex PCR; TCRdb's copy has only in-frame clones and leaves some out. Here the sample spans more than 95,000 clones, 93% being singletons. The sequences come from unstimulated CD8+ T cells sorted from spleen or lymph node cells, collected before intestinal transplant. All receptors derive from a human donor who received an intestinal transplant.

The chain links TRBV9 to TRBJ2-5; 9 bases match TRBD1. Trimming removed 0 bases from V and 3 bases from J; junction bases left unmatched: 3. CDR1 is SGDLS, CDR2 YYNGEE, per germline. The CDR3 totals 15 residues. CDR3 amino acids: CASSVATGGEETQYF. DNA for the CDR3: TGTGCCAGCAGCGTAGCGACAGGGGGGGAAGAGACCCAGTACTTC.

The chain has TRBV27 and TRBJ2-1; 11 bases fit TRBD2. J lost 9 bases, V lost 0 bases, and 4 bases had no gene match. Germline values: CDR1 MNHEY, CDR2 SMNVEV (reference sequence). There are 15 residues in the CDR3. DNA of the CDR3: TGTGCCAGCAGTTTATCTAGCGGGGGGGGAATTGAGCAGTTCTTC. It encodes CASSLSSGGGIEQFF.

V usage is TRBV7-9 and J usage is TRBJ1-1; possible D gene TRBD1, 5 bases. V was shortened by 3 bases and J by 1 base, with 15 bases between the two germline ends. The CDR3 totals 16 residues. CDR1 is SEHNR, CDR2 FQNEAQ, per germline (reference sequence). CDR3 amino acids: CASSFRTPRGNTEAFF. The CDR3 bases are TGTGCCAGCAGCTTTCGTACCCCTAGGGGGAACACTGAAGCTTTCTTT.

V and J are TRBV21-1 and TRBJ2-2; the table's D call TRBD2 went unverified against the DNA. TRBV21-1 is assigned pseudogene status. The CDR3 spans 17 residues. The CDR3 DNA is TGTGCCAGCAGCAAAGGTCGAGGGGGGGTTAACACCGGGGAGCTGTTTTTT. Protein sequence: CASSKGRGGVNTGELFF.

The rearrangement links TRBV27 to TRBJ2-4; D ambiguous. V lost 4 bases and J lost 1, with 11 bases in between. The length of the CDR3 is 15 residues. Germline V gene lookup returns CDR1 MNHEY and CDR2 SMNVEV (reference sequence). The CDR3 is CASSSSRLAKNIQYF. CDR3 nucleotides: TGTGCCAGCAGTTCAAGTAGGCTGGCCAAAAACATTCAGTACTTC.

V usage is TRBV7-9 and J usage is TRBJ1-2; TRBD1 matches 7 bases. This CDR3 is 16 amino acids long. From germline, CDR1 is SEHNR and CDR2 FQNEAQ (reference sequence). Germline trimming cut 5 bases from V and 7 bases from J; bases unmatched to any gene: 16. The CDR3 sequence is CASSEQGFGIRAGYTF. The CDR3 DNA is TGTGCCAGCAGCGAACAGGGGTTCGGGATTCGGGCTGGCTACACCTTC.

The V call is TRBV9, the J call TRBJ1-5; the match to TRBD1 covers 8 bases. The CDR3 spans 14 residues. V lost 3 bases and J lost 4; bases outside the gene matches: 3. Germline CDR1 reads SGDLS; CDR2 reads YYNGEE. CDR3 residues: CASSETGGNQPQHF. The CDR3, as DNA: TGTGCCAGCAGCGAAACAGGGGGAAATCAGCCCCAGCATTTT.

The chain is built from TRBV5-1 and TRBJ2-7, with D perhaps being TRBD1 or TRBD2 (5 bases each). This CDR3 spans 14 amino acids. The V gene lost 4 bases and the J gene lost 3 bases, with 14 bases spanning the gap. Germline CDR1 is SGHRS and CDR2 is YFSETQ. CDR3 bases: TGCGCCAGCAGCCCGGGACGGACCAACTACGAGCAGTACTTC. This sequence encodes CASSPGRTNYEQYF.

The chain carries TRBV29-1 and TRBJ2-1, with 8 bases lining up with TRBD1. V trimming: 6 bases; J trimming: 7 bases; junction bases outside the gene matches: 8. Germline V lookup: CDR1 SQVTM, CDR2 ANQGSEA. The CDR3 runs 13 residues. The CDR3 DNA reads TGCAGCGTACAGGGGGTCGAGGTTAATGAGCAGTTCTTC. Its protein product is CSVQGVEVNEQFF.

This chain links TRBV5-4 with TRBJ1-1; perhaps TRBD1 as D (5 bases). Germline CDR1 SGHNT, CDR2 YYREEE (reference sequence). There are 16 residues in the CDR3. V was pared by 5 bases and J by 8 bases, with 25 bases between. CDR3 bases: TGTGCCAGCAGTACCGGGACCCAAGTCGGATTAGGAGAAGCTTTCTTT. Protein product: CASSTGTQVGLGEAFF.

The chain combines TRBV15 with TRBJ1-5; 10 bases are a match to TRBD1. V lost 5 bases to trimming and J lost 4 bases; unmatched junction nucleotides: 5. The length of the CDR3 is 15 residues. Germline CDR1 and CDR2: LNHNV and YYDKDF (reference sequence). CDR3 in amino acids: CATSADRGRNQPQHF. The DNA of the CDR3 is TGTGCCACCAGCGCTGACAGGGGGCGGAATCAGCCCCAGCATTTT.

The gene calls are TRBV6-1 and TRBJ2-5, with D perhaps TRBD1 (6 bases). Trimming took off 6 bases at V and 2 bases at J, with 10 bases between the two ends. Germline values: CDR1 MNHNS, CDR2 SASEGT. The CDR3 contains 13 residues. Written as DNA, the CDR3 is TGTGCCAGCAGCAGGGGTTCTCAAGAGACCCAGTACTTC. Residues: CASSRGSQETQYF.

V is TRBV7-9 and J is TRBJ2-7; 7 bases align to TRBD1. The CDR3 has 13 residues. With 6 bases clipped from V and 2 bases from J, the junction kept 4 bases outside the gene matches. CDR1 is SEHNR, CDR2 FQNEAQ, per germline (reference sequence). CDR3 sequence: CASRPGTAYEQYF. As DNA, the CDR3 is TGTGCCAGCAGGCCCGGGACAGCCTACGAGCAGTACTTC.

This clone was recorded once. The V call is TRBV4-1, the J call TRBJ2-3; 10 bases agree with TRBD2. Germline lookup yields CDR1 MGHRA and CDR2 YSYEKL. The CDR3 loop spans 17 amino acids. V shed 0 bases, J shed 6 bases, and the junction held 9 bases outside the gene matches. The CDR3, as DNA: TGCGCCAGCAGCCAAGATGGGGTAGCGGGGGGCCAGGATACGCAGTATTTT. Translated, it gives CASSQDGVAGGQDTQYF.

This clone has a single count. The chain employs TRBV5-5 and TRBJ2-5, with D perhaps being TRBD1 or TRBD2 (5 bases each). The V gene lost 1 base and the J gene lost 2 bases, with 18 bases spanning the gap. The CDR3 has 17 residues. CDR1 is SGHKS, CDR2 YYEKEE, per germline (reference sequence). DNA for the CDR3: TGTGCCAGCAGCTTGTTCGGGACCCCACAGCGTCAAGAGACCCAGTACTTC. Its protein product is CASSLFGTPQRQETQYF.

V gene TRBV7-9 combines with J gene TRBJ2-7, with D possibly being TRBD2 (5 bases). Trimming took 5 bases from V and 1 from J, leaving 15 bases between them. This CDR3 region has 15 residues. The germline CDR1 and CDR2 sequences are SEHNR and FQNEAQ (reference sequence). In DNA, the CDR3 is TGTGCCAGCAGCGTGGACTTCCCTTATTCCTACGAGCAGTACTTC. Its translation is CASSVDFPYSYEQYF.

The chain carries TRBV7-6 and TRBJ2-1, with D possibly TRBD2 on 6 matching bases. The germline V gene encodes CDR1 SGHVS and CDR2 FNYEAQ. The CDR3 is made up of 14 amino acids. V was shortened by 6 bases and J by 10 bases, with 19 bases between the two germline ends. CDR3 sequence (DNA): TGTGCCAGCAGGGGAGGACCCCTTCTCAGGGAGCAGTTCTTC. Translating gives CASRGGPLLREQFF. The entire variable domain, with the rest obtained from reference TRBV7-6 and TRBJ2-1, is as follows: GAGVSQSPRYKVTKRGQDVALRCDPISGHVSLYWYRQALGQGPEFLTYFNYEAQQDKSGLPNDRFSAERPEGSISTLTIQRTEQRDSAMYRCASRGGPLLREQFFGPGTRLTVL.

This clone was seen once. The genes are TRBV5-6 and TRBJ1-3; 7 nucleotides align to TRBD1. The CDR3 is 16 amino acids. V gave up 4 bases and J gave up 3 bases; unmatched junction bases: 10. The germline V gene encodes CDR1 SGHDT and CDR2 YYEEEE. The DNA of the CDR3 is TGTGCCAGCAGCGCCGACAGGGTCGATTTTGGAAACACCATATATTTT. Protein: CASSADRVDFGNTIYF. The full variable domain, completed using reference TRBV5-6 and TRBJ1-3, is DAGVTQSPTHLIKTRGQQVTLRCSPKSGHDTVSWYQQALGQGPQFIFQYYEEEERQRGNFPDRFSGHQFPNYSSELNVNALLLGDSALYLCASSADRVDFGNTIYFGEGSWLTVV.

The chain employs TRBV7-8 and TRBJ1-1; no firm D call. CDR1 and CDR2 from the germline V gene are SGHVS and FQNEAQ. Trimming removed 3 bases from V and 2 bases from J, with 4 bases in between. The CDR3 totals 12 residues. CDR3: CASSLINTEAFF. CDR3 bases: TGTGCCAGCAGCTTGATTAACACTGAAGCTTTCTTT. Based on the CDR3 plus reference TRBV7-8 and TRBJ1-1, the full variable domain is GAGVSQSPRYKVAKRGQDVALRCDPISGHVSLFWYQQALGQGPEFLTYFQNEAQLDKSGLPSDRFFAERPEGSVSTLKIQRTQQEDSAVYLCASSLINTEAFFGQGTRLTVV.

V gene TRBV4-1 combines with J gene TRBJ1-4; D remains unclear. Germline loops: CDR1 MGHRA, CDR2 YSYEKL. This CDR3 is 11 amino acids long. Trimming took off 3 bases at V and 15 bases at J, with 11 bases between the two ends. CDR3 loop: CASSQLGVLFF. The CDR3 DNA reads TGCGCCAGCAGCCAGCTCGGAGTTTTGTTTTTT.

The J gene is TRBJ1-5, the V gene TRBV19; a weak D match, TRBD1 (6 bases). The CDR3 length is 14 residues. Germline V gives CDR1 LNHDA, CDR2 SQIVND (reference sequence). The V end lost 8 bases, the J end lost 3 bases, and 14 bases lay between the germline ends. The CDR3 protein is CASRIRGPNQPQHF. The CDR3 coding sequence is TGTGCCAGTCGCATCAGGGGACCCAATCAGCCCCAGCATTTT.

CDR3 nucleotides: TGTGCCACCGCCGGGCAGGGCTACGAGCAGTACTTC. Protein: CATAGQGYEQYF. The rearrangement joins TRBV2 to TRBJ2-7; TRBD1 might be the D (5 bases). CDR1 is SNHLY and CDR2 is FYNNEI in the germline V gene. With 10 bases removed from V and 3 bases from J, the gap between germline ends came to 13 bases. There are 12 residues in the CDR3.